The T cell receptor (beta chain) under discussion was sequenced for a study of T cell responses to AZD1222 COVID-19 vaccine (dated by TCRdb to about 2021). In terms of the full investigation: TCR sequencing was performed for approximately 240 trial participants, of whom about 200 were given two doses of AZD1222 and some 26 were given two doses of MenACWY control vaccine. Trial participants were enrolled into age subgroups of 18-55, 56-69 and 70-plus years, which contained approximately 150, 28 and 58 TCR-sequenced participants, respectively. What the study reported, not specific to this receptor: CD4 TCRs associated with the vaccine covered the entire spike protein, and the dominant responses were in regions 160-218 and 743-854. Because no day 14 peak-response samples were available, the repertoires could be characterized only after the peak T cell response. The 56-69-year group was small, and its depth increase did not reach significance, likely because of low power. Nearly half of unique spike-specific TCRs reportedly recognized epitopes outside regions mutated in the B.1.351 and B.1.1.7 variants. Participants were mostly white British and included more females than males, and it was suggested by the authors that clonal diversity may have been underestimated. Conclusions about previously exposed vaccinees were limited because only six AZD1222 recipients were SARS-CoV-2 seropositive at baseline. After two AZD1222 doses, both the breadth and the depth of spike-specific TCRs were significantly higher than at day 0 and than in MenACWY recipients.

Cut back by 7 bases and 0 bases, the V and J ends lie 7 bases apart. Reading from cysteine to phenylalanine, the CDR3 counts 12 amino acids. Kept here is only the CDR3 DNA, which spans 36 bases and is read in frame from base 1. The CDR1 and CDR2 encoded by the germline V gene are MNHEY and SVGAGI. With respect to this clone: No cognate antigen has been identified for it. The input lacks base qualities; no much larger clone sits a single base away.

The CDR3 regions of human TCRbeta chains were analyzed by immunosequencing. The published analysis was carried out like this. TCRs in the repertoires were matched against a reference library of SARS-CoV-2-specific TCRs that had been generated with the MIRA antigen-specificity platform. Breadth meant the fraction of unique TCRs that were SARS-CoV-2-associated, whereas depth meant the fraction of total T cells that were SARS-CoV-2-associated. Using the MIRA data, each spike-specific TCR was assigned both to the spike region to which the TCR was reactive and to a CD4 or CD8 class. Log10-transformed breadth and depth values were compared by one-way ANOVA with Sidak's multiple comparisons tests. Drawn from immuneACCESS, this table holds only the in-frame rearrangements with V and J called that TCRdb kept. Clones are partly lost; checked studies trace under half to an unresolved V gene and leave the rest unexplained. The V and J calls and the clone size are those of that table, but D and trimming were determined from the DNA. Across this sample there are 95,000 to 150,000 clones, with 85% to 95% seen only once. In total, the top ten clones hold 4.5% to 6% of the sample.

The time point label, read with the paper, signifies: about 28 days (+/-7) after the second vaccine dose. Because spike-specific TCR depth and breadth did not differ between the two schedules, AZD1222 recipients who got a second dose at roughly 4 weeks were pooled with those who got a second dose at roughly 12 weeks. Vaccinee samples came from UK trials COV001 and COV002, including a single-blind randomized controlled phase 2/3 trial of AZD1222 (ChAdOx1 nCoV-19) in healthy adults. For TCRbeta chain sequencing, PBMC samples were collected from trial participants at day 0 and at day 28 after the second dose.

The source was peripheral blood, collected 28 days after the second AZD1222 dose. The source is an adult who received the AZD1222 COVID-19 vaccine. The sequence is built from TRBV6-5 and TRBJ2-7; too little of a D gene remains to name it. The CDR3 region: CASNINSYEQYF. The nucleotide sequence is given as TGTGCCAGCAACATAAACTCCTACGAGCAGTACTTC.